The rows below give T cell receptor beta chains drawn from one sample of a study of T cell repertoires in aging, cancer and after chemotherapy. MiXCR, applied by TCRdb to the multiplex PCR reads, yields one record per CDR3 protein. The repertoire holds about 6,200 distinct CDR3 sequences, with 25% to 30% as singletons. Sequencing was carried out using blood. These TCRs come from a human donor with a blood cancer. The CDR3 runs from the conserved cysteine through the conserved F or W. The D gene is left open where the match is weak. The size of a clone is reported for some rows only, either as once, few or many, or as a class for expanded clones.

>TRBJ1-3|NA|NA|TRBV5-1
TGCGCCAGCAGCCGCGACGGGGGGCTGAGAAACACCATATATTTT
CASSRDGGLRNTIYF
>TRBJ2-1|medium-sized|TRBD2|TRBV7-9
TGTGCCAGCAGCTTAGCCACGGGACTAGCCCATGAGCAGTTCTTC
CASSLATGLAHEQFF
>TRBJ2-3|medium-sized|NA|TRBV18
TGTGCCAGCTCACCCGCCCGCACAGATACGCAGTATTTT
CASSPARTDTQYF
>TRBJ2-7|NA|TRBD1|TRBV6-1
TGTGCCAGCAGTGAAGCGGACAGGGGGTTCTACGAGCAGTACTTC
CASSEADRGFYEQYF
>TRBJ2-1|medium-sized|NA|TRBV5-6
TGTGCCAGCAGCCCGGGGTTCAATGAGCAGTTCTTC
CASSPGFNEQFF
>TRBJ2-5|medium-sized|NA|TRBV18
TGTGCCAGCTCACCCGCCCCGACCGAGACCCAGTACTTC
CASSPAPTETQYF
>TRBJ1-1|NA|TRBD1|TRBV5-1
TGCGCCAGCAGCCTGGCGACAGGGGGACTCCCTAGGGCTGAAGCTTTCTTT
CASSLATGGLPRAEAFF
>TRBJ2-1|NA|NA|TRBV7-2
TGTGCCAGCAGCTTAGCAGCTCGGGGGCATGAGCAGTTCTTC
CASSLAARGHEQFF
>TRBJ1-1|NA|NA|TRBV6-1
TGTGCCAGCACCCACAGGGAGCACACTGAAGCTTTCTTT
CASTHREHTEAFF
>TRBJ1-4|NA|TRBD1|TRBV5-6
TGTGCCAGCAGCGGGGTCAGGGGGAATGAAAAACTGTTTTTT
CASSGVRGNEKLFF
>TRBJ2-2|medium-sized|TRBD1|TRBV19
TGTGCCAGTAGTATGCCAGGGGGCGTAACCGGGGAGCTGTTTTTT
CASSMPGGVTGELFF
>TRBJ2-1|medium-sized|TRBD1|TRBV18
TGTGCCAGCTCACCCTCCGAGACAGGGGACAATGAGCAGTTCTTC
CASSPSETGDNEQFF
>TRBJ1-5|few|NA|TRBV20-1
TGCAGTGCTAGAGATTTAAGGGAAGCATTCACTCAGCCCCAGCATTTT
CSARDLREAFTQPQHF
>TRBJ2-7|medium-sized|NA|TRBV29-1
TGCAGCGCCACGACAGGGACTTCCTACGAGCAGTACTTC
CSATTGTSYEQYF
>TRBJ2-5|NA|TRBD2|TRBV7-9
TGTGCCAGCAGCCCGGGTGGGCTAGCGGGTAAAGGGTACCAAGAGACCCAGTACTTC
CASSPGGLAGKGYQETQYF
>TRBJ2-5|medium-sized|NA|TRBV13
TGTGCCAGCAGACCTCCTGGAAAAGAGACCCAGTACTTC
CASRPPGKETQYF
>TRBJ2-1|few|NA|TRBV5-6
TGTGCCAGCAGCTTGGCGGCGATCAACCCCTACAATGAGCAGTTCTTC
CASSLAAINPYNEQFF
>TRBJ1-2|NA|TRBD1|TRBV7-2
TGTGCCAGCAGCAAGGGACAGAACTATGGCTACACCTTC
CASSKGQNYGYTF
>TRBJ2-7|NA|NA|TRBV20-1
TGCAGTGCTAGCGGCGGGTTTCGGGTGTACGAGCAGTACTTC
CSASGGFRVYEQYF
>TRBJ1-4|medium-sized|NA|TRBV6-1
TGTGCCAGCAGTATAACACCAACTAATGAAAAACTGTTTTTT
CASSITPTNEKLFF
>TRBJ2-7|few|NA|TRBV19
TGTGCCAGTAGTATGGCCGGGCATCCTGGGCCCGAGCAGTACTTC
CASSMAGHPGPEQYF
>TRBJ2-1|few|TRBD1|TRBV20-1
TGCAGTGCTAGGCCGGGACAGTCAAGCTCCTACAATGAGCAGTTCTTC
CSARPGQSSSYNEQFF
>TRBJ2-7|medium-sized|NA|TRBV5-4
TGTGCCAGCAGCTTTGAGCCTCCCTACGAGCAGTACTTC
CASSFEPPYEQYF
>TRBJ1-5|few|TRBD1|TRBV13
TGTGCCAGCCTTCGAGGGGTTTCACAGGGGGCACAGCCCCAGCATTTT
CASLRGVSQGAQPQHF